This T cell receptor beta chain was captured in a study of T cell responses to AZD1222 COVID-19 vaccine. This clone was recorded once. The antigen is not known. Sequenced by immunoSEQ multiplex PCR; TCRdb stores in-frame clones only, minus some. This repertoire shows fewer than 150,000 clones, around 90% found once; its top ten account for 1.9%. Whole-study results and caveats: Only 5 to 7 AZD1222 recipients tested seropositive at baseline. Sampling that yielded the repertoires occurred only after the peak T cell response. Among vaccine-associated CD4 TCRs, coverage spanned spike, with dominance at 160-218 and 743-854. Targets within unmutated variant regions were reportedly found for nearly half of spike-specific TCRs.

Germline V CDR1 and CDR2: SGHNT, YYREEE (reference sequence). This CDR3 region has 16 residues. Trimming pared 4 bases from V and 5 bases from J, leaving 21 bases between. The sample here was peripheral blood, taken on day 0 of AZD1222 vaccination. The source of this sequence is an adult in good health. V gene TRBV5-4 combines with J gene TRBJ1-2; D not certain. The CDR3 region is CASSLRTDIARYGYTF. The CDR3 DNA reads TGTGCCAGCAGCCTTCGAACAGATATAGCCCGATATGGCTACACCTTC.